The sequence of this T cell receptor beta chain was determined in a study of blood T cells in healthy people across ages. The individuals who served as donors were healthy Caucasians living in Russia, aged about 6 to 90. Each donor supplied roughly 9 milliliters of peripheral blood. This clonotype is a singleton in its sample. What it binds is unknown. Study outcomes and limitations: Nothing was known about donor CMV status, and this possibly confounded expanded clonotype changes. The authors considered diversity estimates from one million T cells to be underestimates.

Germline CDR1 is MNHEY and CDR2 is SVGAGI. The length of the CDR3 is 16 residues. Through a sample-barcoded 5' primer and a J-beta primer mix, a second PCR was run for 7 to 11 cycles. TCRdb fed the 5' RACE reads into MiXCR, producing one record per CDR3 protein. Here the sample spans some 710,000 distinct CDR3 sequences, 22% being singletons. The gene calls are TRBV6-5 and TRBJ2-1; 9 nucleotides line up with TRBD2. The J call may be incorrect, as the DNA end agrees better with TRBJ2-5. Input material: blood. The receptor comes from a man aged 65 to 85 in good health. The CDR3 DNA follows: TGTGCCAGCAGTTACTCGGGCGGGAGGGCCGGAGAGACCCAGTACTTC. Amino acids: CASSYSGGRAGETQYF.